This TCR beta chain was retrieved from a study of T cells in women clearing cervical HPV infection (dated by TCRdb to the late 2010s). For the wider study: Cases were about 25 women with histologically confirmed HPV16-related CIN3 or worse, including a couple of invasive cancers. The controls were around 26 women whose single incident HPV16 infection cleared within 12 months with no development of precancer or cancer. Blood from cases was collected at the visit where the lesion was first found, while blood from controls was collected once the infection could no longer be detected. For cases, a median interval of 149 days, with an interquartile range of roughly 85 to 220 days, was observed between lesion detection and blood sampling. Since HLA typing was available for only a few women, HLA type could not be ruled out as a confounder. Nested within Costa Rica's Guanacaste HPV Natural History Study, an exploratory proof-of-principle case-control study compared TCR repertoires across cervical HPV16 outcomes. Cases were matched to controls by age within five years and by the year the sample was collected. A median age of almost 35 years was observed in cases versus approximately 40 in controls, and no significant differences in baseline characteristics were found. The parent cohort enrolled 10,049 women aged 18 or older in Guanacaste, Costa Rica, in 1993 to 1994 and followed the women for 7 to 8 years. Quality controls consisted of five blinded duplicates per group, for a total of about 60 samples made up of around 50 participants and ten or so replicates. The study at large found these results: TRBV6-7 relative abundance was lower in cases than in controls (0.11% versus 0.16%; Bonferroni P = 0.0008). The cross-sectional design could not show whether associations preceded infection or resulted from it; effector/memory subsets and HPV-specific T cells were not isolated. Across sequencing depths, CIN3+ cases showed significantly higher TCR repertoire richness than controls, but evenness did not differ between the groups. Because T-cell numbers per sample were unknown, differences in richness could reflect varying T-cell content rather than repertoire biology. By combining richness with V gene abundances, random forest classifiers separated cases from controls with an estimated AUC of around 0.85.

TCR beta CDR3 regions were amplified by multiplex PCR using the immunoSEQ assay from an average of 1200 ng genomic DNA per sample. Primer bias was corrected in the assay by using a complete synthetic TCR repertoire to establish an amplification baseline. Amplicons were sequenced on the Illumina platform. In the authors' own workflow: Sequences were error-corrected by clustering with frequency ratios and a modified nearest-neighbor algorithm, then analyzed in the immunoSEQ Analyzer with IMGT gene definitions. At each rarefaction depth, TCR richness and evenness were averaged over 20 rarefaction repeats, and samples with fewer sequences than the depth were excluded. Wilcoxon rank sum tests with FDR correction were used to compare relative abundances of V, D and J genes between the groups. For the blinded duplicates, the intraclass correlation was over 95% for TCR richness and averaged 76.4% across some 66 gene segments. In TCRdb, the immuneACCESS table is reduced to in-frame sequences with V and J assigned. These tables do not hold every clone; where another copy was compared, an unresolved V gene accounts for under half, and the others remain unexplained. The DNA was the basis for D and trimming; V, J and clone size are from that table. This sample's table carries some 25,000 clones. The ten largest clones capture around 7.2% of the sample.

There are 15 amino acids in the CDR3, from cysteine to phenylalanine inclusive. The 36 bases shown cover part of the CDR3, and their frame starts at base 1. CDR1 is given as SGHTA and CDR2 as FQGNSA, both from the germline V gene. Details on this clone: Its cognate antigen has yet to be identified. The read ends 3 residues early relative to the CDR3; the germline J gene fills the gap.

Every participant had a single incident cervical HPV16 infection, and women with prevalent HPV16 infections were excluded. Cervical HPV DNA was detected by MY09/MY11 PCR, and genotyping was performed by dot-blot hybridization. Less than 19 mL of heparinized blood was centrifuged, after which the buffy coat was aliquoted, frozen at -30 degrees C, and then stored at -80 degrees C. Genomic DNA was extracted from buffy coat specimens using QIAGEN kits. Sequences were obtained from blood buffy coat. This receptor was taken from a woman aged 18-70 years with a cervical HPV16 infection that either progressed to CIN3+ or cleared (not recorded which). Recombination joined TRBV7-2 with TRBJ1-2; a tentative D match to TRBD1 spans 5 bases. The sequenced part of the CDR3 DNA is TGTGCCAGCAGCTTAGCTGGGGCAGGGTATGGAGAC. Its protein product is CASSLAGAGYGD. The CDR3 as a whole reads CASSLAGAGYGDYTF. Beyond the CDR3, the reference TRBV7-2 and TRBJ1-2 genes provide the residues; the full variable domain reads: GAGVSQSPSNKVTEKGKDVELRCDPISGHTALYWYRQSLGQGLEFLIYFQGNSAPDKSGLPSDRFSAERTGGSVSTLTIQRTQQEDSAVYLCASSLAGAGYGDYTFGSGTRLTVV.